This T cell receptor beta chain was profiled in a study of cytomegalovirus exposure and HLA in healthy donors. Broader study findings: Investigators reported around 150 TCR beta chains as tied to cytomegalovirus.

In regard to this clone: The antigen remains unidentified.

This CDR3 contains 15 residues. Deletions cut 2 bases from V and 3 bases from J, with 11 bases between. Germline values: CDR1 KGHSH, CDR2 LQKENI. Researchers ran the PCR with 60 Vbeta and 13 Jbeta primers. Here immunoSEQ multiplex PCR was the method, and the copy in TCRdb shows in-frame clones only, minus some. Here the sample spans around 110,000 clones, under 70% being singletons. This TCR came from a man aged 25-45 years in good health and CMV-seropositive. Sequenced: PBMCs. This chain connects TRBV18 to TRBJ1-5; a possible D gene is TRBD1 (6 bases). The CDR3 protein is CASSPGAGDNQPQHF. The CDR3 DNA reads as TGTGCCAGCTCACCAGGGGCAGGGGACAATCAGCCCCAGCATTTT.